The text below deals with one T cell receptor (beta chain). This specimen comes from a study of spatial heterogeneity in lung cancer. With V trimmed by 0 bases and J by 6 bases, 6 bases remained unmatched. Germline V gene lookup returns CDR1 SGHTA and CDR2 FQGNSA. The CDR3 covers 16 residues. TCRdb reprocessed the 5' RACE reads via MiXCR and lists one record per CDR3 protein. The sample consists of 95,000 to 130,000 distinct CDR3 sequences, 12% of them appearing once. The sample's time point: blood at routine non-recurrence follow-up after resection. Sequencing covered unsorted whole RNA taken from tumor, nontumor lung or frozen PBMC.

The sample was PBMCs, taken at follow-up. The origin of this receptor is a male donor with early-stage non-small cell lung cancer. This chain joins TRBV7-2 and TRBJ1-4; 8 positions match TRBD1. The CDR3 reads CASSLARQGRDEKLFF. CDR3 nucleotide sequence: TGTGCCAGCAGCTTAGCGAGACAGGGGCGGGATGAAAAACTGTTTTTT.